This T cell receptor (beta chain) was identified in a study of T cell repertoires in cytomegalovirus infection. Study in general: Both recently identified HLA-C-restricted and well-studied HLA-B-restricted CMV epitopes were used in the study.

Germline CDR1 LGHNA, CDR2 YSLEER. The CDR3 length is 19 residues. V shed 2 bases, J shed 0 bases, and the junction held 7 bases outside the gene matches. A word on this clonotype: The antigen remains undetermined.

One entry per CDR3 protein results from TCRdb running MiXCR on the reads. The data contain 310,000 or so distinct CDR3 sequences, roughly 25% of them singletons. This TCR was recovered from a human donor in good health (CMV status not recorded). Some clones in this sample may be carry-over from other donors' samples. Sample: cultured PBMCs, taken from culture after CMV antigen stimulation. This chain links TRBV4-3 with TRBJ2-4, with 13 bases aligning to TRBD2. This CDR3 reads CASSQTGLAGELAKNIQYF. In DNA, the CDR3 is TGCGCCAGCAGCCAAACAGGACTAGCGGGAGAACTAGCCAAAAACATTCAGTACTTC.